Shown below are 3 T cell receptor beta chains from a single sample sequenced in a study of blood T cell repertoires in COVID-19. The repertoire was sequenced with immunoSEQ multiplex PCR; TCRdb's copy has only in-frame clones and lacks some. Of around 230,000 clones listed, 88% are singletons. The sample was PBMCs or T cells enriched from blood (not recorded which). These receptors originate from a woman aged 25 to 39 who had recovered from COVID-19.

The V call is TRBV5-1, the J call TRBJ2-2; 7 bases map to TRBD1. The CDR3 runs to 16 residues. Trimming removed 3 bases from V and 1 base from J; junction bases left unmatched: 6. Germline-derived CDR1 and CDR2 are SGHRS and YFSETQ. CDR3 coding DNA: TGCGCCAGCAGCTGGGGACAGCTGAAGAACACCGGGGAGCTGTTTTTT. Translating gives CASSWGQLKNTGELFF.

V usage is TRBV4-2 and J usage is TRBJ1-1; 7 bases align to TRBD1. In germline, CDR1 is LGHNA, CDR2 YNFKEQ. This CDR3 contains 15 residues. The V gene end was trimmed by 4 bases and the J gene end by 1 base; junction bases not matched to a gene: 6. CDR3 sequence (DNA): TGTGCCAGCAGCCGGGATACAGGGGAGAACACTGAAGCTTTCTTT. This sequence encodes CASSRDTGENTEAFF.

The CDR3 DNA follows: TGTGCCAGCAAAGGACAGGGGGCGGGAAACACCATATATTTT. Its translation is CASKGQGAGNTIYF. The rearrangement links TRBV2 to TRBJ1-3, with 11 bases identical to TRBD1. The CDR3 consists of 14 residues. CDR1 is SNHLY, CDR2 FYNNEI, per germline. V was pared by 7 bases and J by 4 bases, with 3 bases of the junction left unmatched.